A selection of T cell receptor beta chains follows, all from one sample in a study of blood T cell repertoires in COVID-19. Here immunoSEQ multiplex PCR was the method, and the copy in TCRdb shows in-frame clones only, minus some. In the table there are 200,000 to 250,000 clones, around 90% of which are singletons. Sequencing used peripheral blood. Receptors originate from a man aged 55 to 70 with COVID-19, enrolled during active disease. Both conserved end residues are part of each CDR3. The order of the fields is J gene, V gene, D gene, CDR3 length, clone size, CDR3 DNA, CDR3 protein. The D gene is left open where the match is weak. Not every row has a clone size; where given, it reads once, few, many or a size class.

TRBJ2-1,TRBV7-2,TRBD2,14,once,TGTGCCAGCAGCCAGACTAGCGGGAGGGGAGAGCAGTTCTTC,CASSQTSGRGEQFF
TRBJ2-1,TRBV28,.,16,.,TGTGCCAGCAGTTTATGGGGAGGGGGTAGTTTCAATGAGCAGTTCTTC,CASSLWGGGSFNEQFF
TRBJ2-5,TRBV10-2,.,13,once,TGCGCCAGCCTCTACGGGAGTGGGGAGACCCAGTACTTC,CASLYGSGETQYF
TRBJ1-3,TRBV5-5,TRBD1,16,.,TGTGCCAGCAGCTTTGGGGACAGGGGGACTGGAAACACCATATATTTT,CASSFGDRGTGNTIYF
TRBJ2-1,TRBV7-9,TRBD2,17,.,TGTGCCAGCAGCTCCCCTCGGCTAGCGGGAGCCACGGATGAGCAGTTCTTC,CASSSPRLAGATDEQFF
TRBJ2-1,TRBV6-4,.,16,.,TGTGCCAGCAGTGACGGGGGGGCCAGCTCCTACAATGAGCAGTTCTTC,CASSDGGASSYNEQFF
TRBJ1-1,TRBV5-1,TRBD1,15,.,TGCGCCAGCAGCTACGGACAGGGAGCGAACACTGAAGCTTTCTTT,CASSYGQGANTEAFF
TRBJ2-7,TRBV21-1,.,19,once,TGTGCCAGCAGCAAATTGAGCCTCATTGTCCCAGGGAGGGCCTACGAGCAGTACTTC,CASSKLSLIVPGRAYEQYF
TRBJ1-1,TRBV19,.,15,.,TGTGCCAGTACTAGAGTACCATTGTGGAACACTGAAGCTTTCTTT,CASTRVPLWNTEAFF
TRBJ2-2,TRBV7-7,.,14,.,TGTGCTAGCAGCCGGGAGAGGAACACCGGGGAGCTGTTTTTT,CASSRERNTGELFF
TRBJ1-4,TRBV29-1,.,13,.,TGCAGCCCCCGGGAGTCCCAAGGAGAAAAACTGTTTTTT,CSPRESQGEKLFF
TRBJ2-5,TRBV3-1/TRBV3-2,.,16,.,TGTGCCAGCAGCCCCCCCCAGACATTGTACCAAGAGACCCAGTACTTC,CASSPPQTLYQETQYF
TRBJ2-3,TRBV3-1/TRBV3-2,.,13,once,TGTGCCAGCAGCAGGGGAGGGGGAGATACGCAGTATTTT,CASSRGGGDTQYF
TRBJ2-7,TRBV7-2,TRBD2,15,.,TGTGCCAGCAGCTTAGGTAGCGGGGGTACCTACGAGCAGTACTTC,CASSLGSGGTYEQYF
TRBJ1-5,TRBV18,TRBD1,16,.,TGTGCCAGCTCACCACAGGGACAGACCGCTAATCAGCCCCAGCATTTT,CASSPQGQTANQPQHF
TRBJ2-1,TRBV9,TRBD2,19,.,TGTGCCAGCAGCGGACGGACTAGCGGGAGAGTCGGCTCCTACAATGAGCAGTTCTTC,CASSGRTSGRVGSYNEQFF
TRBJ1-2,TRBV3-1/TRBV3-2,TRBD1,12,.,TGTGCCAGCAGCCCCGGGACAGGTCCCTACACCTTC,CASSPGTGPYTF
TRBJ2-7,TRBV11-2,TRBD1,15,many,TGTGCCAGCCGGAAACCGGGACAGGGGAGATACGAGCAGTACTTC,CASRKPGQGRYEQYF
TRBJ2-1,TRBV6-5,TRBD2,16,once,TGTGCCAGCAGTTACTATAGCGGGGGGACTGGAAATGAGCAGTTCTTC,CASSYYSGGTGNEQFF
TRBJ1-1,TRBV29-1,.,12,.,TGCAGCGTTGGACAGACGAACACTGAAGCTTTCTTT,CSVGQTNTEAFF
TRBJ2-5,TRBV5-1,.,17,.,TGCGCCAGCAGCTTGTATCTACAGTCCTCCCGGCAAGAGACCCAGTACTTC,CASSLYLQSSRQETQYF
TRBJ2-7,TRBV11-2,.,14,.,TGTGCCAGCAGTTCGAGTGTGAGCTCCTACGAGCAGTACTTC,CASSSSVSSYEQYF
TRBJ1-5,TRBV27,TRBD1,16,.,TGTGCCAGCAGTCCCGGGACAGGGCGGAGCAATCAGCCCCAGCATTTT,CASSPGTGRSNQPQHF
TRBJ2-1,TRBV7-3,.,13,once,TGTGCCAGCAGCTTAAACAGGGATAATGAGCAGTTCTTC,CASSLNRDNEQFF
TRBJ2-4,TRBV7-2,TRBD2,16,.,TGTGCCAGCAGCTTTGCCGGGACTAGCGGCCCAAACATTCAGTACTTC,CASSFAGTSGPNIQYF
TRBJ1-2,TRBV5-4,TRBD1,14,.,TGTGCCAGCAGCCCGGACAGGGGTGACTATGGCTACACCTTC,CASSPDRGDYGYTF
TRBJ1-4,TRBV18,TRBD1,17,.,TGTGCCAGCTCACTCTCTCTCCGGACAGGGGCTAATGAAAAACTGTTTTTT,CASSLSLRTGANEKLFF
TRBJ1-1,TRBV2,.,14,.,TGTGCCAGCAGTGAAGCGCTTCGGGGGACTGAAGCTTTCTTT,CASSEALRGTEAFF
TRBJ2-7,TRBV28,.,12,.,TGTGCCAGCAGTTTATTAACCTACGAGCAGTACTTC,CASSLLTYEQYF
TRBJ2-7,TRBV6-2/TRBV6-3,TRBD2,15,.,TGTGCCAGCAGTTATTCGGGACTAGCGGGTGGGGAGCAGTACTTC,CASSYSGLAGGEQYF
TRBJ2-3,TRBV5-6,.,17,.,TGTGCCAGCAGCTTGGAATGGGGCGGGACTAGCACAGATACGCAGTATTTT,CASSLEWGGTSTDTQYF
TRBJ2-1,TRBV10-3,.,12,.,TGTGCCATCAGTGCCGCGGACAATGAGCAGTTCTTC,CAISAADNEQFF
TRBJ1-1,TRBV2,.,12,.,TGTGCCAGCATGGGAGTAAACACTGAAGCTTTCTTT,CASMGVNTEAFF
TRBJ2-1,TRBV3-1/TRBV3-2,.,11,.,TGTGCCAGCAGCCAGGCAGGGGCTGAGTTCTTC,CASSQAGAEFF
TRBJ1-1,TRBV13,.,12,.,TGTGCCAGCAGCCGAACAAACACTGAAGCTTTCTTT,CASSRTNTEAFF
TRBJ2-2,TRBV25-1,TRBD2,15,.,TGTGCCAGCAGTGAGCGCGGGAGGAACACCGGGGAGCTGTTTTTT,CASSERGRNTGELFF
TRBJ1-4,TRBV5-1,.,15,once,TGCGCCAGCAGCTCTGCAGGGTCAACTAATGAAAAACTGTTTTTT,CASSSAGSTNEKLFF
TRBJ2-1,TRBV18,TRBD2,16,.,TGTGCCAGCTCACCACCGGGACTAGCGAGGGGAAATGAGCAGTTCTTC,CASSPPGLARGNEQFF
TRBJ1-3,TRBV7-9,.,14,.,TGTGCCAGCAGCTTACTCGGCTCTGGAAACACCATATATTTT,CASSLLGSGNTIYF
TRBJ2-1,TRBV5-4,TRBD2,15,.,TGTGCCAGCAGCGCTAGCGGTAGCTCCTACAATGAGCAGTTCTTC,CASSASGSSYNEQFF
TRBJ2-3,TRBV9,.,14,.,TGTGCCAGCAGCGTTCAGGCAAGCACAGATACGCAGTATTTT,CASSVQASTDTQYF
TRBJ1-5,TRBV28,.,14,.,TGTGCCAGCCATCAATCGACAGGTGGCAGGCCCCAGCATTTT,CASHQSTGGRPQHF
TRBJ2-1,TRBV5-1,TRBD2,17,.,TGCGCCAGCAGCTACGGGACTAGCGGGAGGGCCTACAATGAGCAGTTCTTC,CASSYGTSGRAYNEQFF
TRBJ2-3,TRBV29-1,TRBD1,12,.,TGCAGCTTCAGGGGGCCCACAGATACGCAGTATTTT,CSFRGPTDTQYF
TRBJ2-2,TRBV9,.,14,.,TGTGCCAGCAGCGAGACAGTCCAAGGGTGGGAGCTGTTTTTT,CASSETVQGWELFF
TRBJ1-2,TRBV7-9,TRBD1,14,few,TGTGCCAGCAGCTTGGGGGGACAGGACTTTGGGTACACCTTC,CASSLGGQDFGYTF
TRBJ2-3,TRBV6-4,TRBD2,16,.,TGTGCCAGCAGTGCCGTAGCGGGGGGCCGTACAGATACGCAGTATTTT,CASSAVAGGRTDTQYF
TRBJ2-2,TRBV18,TRBD1,15,.,TGTGCCAGCTCACCTCCGGGACAGGGGGCGCGGGAGCTGTTTTTT,CASSPPGQGARELFF
TRBJ1-6,TRBV6-5,TRBD1,15,.,TGTGCCAGCACCTGGACAGGGCGTTTAAATTCACCCCTCCACTTT,CASTWTGRLNSPLHF
TRBJ1-1,TRBV3-1/TRBV3-2,.,12,.,TGTGCCAGCAGCCAAGAGGGCAGGCAAGCTTTCTTT,CASSQEGRQAFF
TRBJ2-1,TRBV30,TRBD2,13,.,TGTGCCTGGGAAGCGGGAGGTACGTATGAGCAGTTCTTC,CAWEAGGTYEQFF
TRBJ2-6,TRBV19,TRBD2,15,.,TGTGCCAGCTCTAAAGCGGGGAGTGGGGCCAACGTCCTGACTTTC,CASSKAGSGANVLTF
TRBJ2-1,TRBV27,TRBD2,14,.,TGTGCCAGCGCCGGTCAAGGACTAGTTAATGAGCAGTTCTTC,CASAGQGLVNEQFF
TRBJ2-2,TRBV5-1,.,15,.,TGCGCCAGCACGGCCAGCGGAGTGAACACCGGGGAGCTGTTTTTT,CASTASGVNTGELFF
TRBJ1-6,TRBV19,.,14,.,TGTGCCAGTGGCCCGGGAGTTTATAATTCACCCCTCCACTTT,CASGPGVYNSPLHF